Below, 20 T cell receptor beta chains from the same sample are listed, as sequenced in a study of blood T cells in healthy people across ages (dated by TCRdb to 2014 to 2015). Library preparation was by 5' RACE. The sequencing machine was an Illumina HiSeq 2500. The second PCR ran for roughly 7 to 11 cycles and used a J-beta primer mix along with a sample-barcoded 5' primer. The public reads were reanalyzed by TCRdb: fastp trimming at Q25, MiXCR alignment, in-frame beta chains only. Here each entry gathers all rows of one CDR3 protein and keeps the most common genes and DNA. A total of hundreds of thousands of distinct CDR3 sequences appear in this sample, more than 25% of them only once. The ten largest clones capture under 3% of the sample. These data also featured in a second study, about T cells of mothers and their children.

Sequencing was carried out using blood. These receptors all stem from a boy younger than 18 in good health.

The chain is built from TRBV7-6 and TRBJ2-1; 9 bases agree with TRBD1. The DNA end lines up better with TRBJ2-7; the J call may be wrong. The germline V gene has CDR1 SGHVS and CDR2 FNYEAQ. The CDR3 has 16 residues. The CDR3: CASSLVGTGNSYEQYF. The CDR3 region has the DNA TGTGCCAGCAGCTTAGTAGGGACAGGGAACTCCTACGAGCAGTACTTC.

This clonotype was counted only a few times. The chain has TRBV20-1 and TRBJ1-1; no clear D. The germline CDR1 and CDR2 sequences are DFQATT and SNEGSKA (reference sequence). The CDR3 runs to 13 residues. The V gene lost 0 bases and the J gene lost 1 base, with 6 bases spanning the gap. CDR3 region: CSARESPNTEAFF. In DNA, the CDR3 is TGCAGTGCTAGAGAGTCTCCGAACACTGAAGCTTTCTTT.

This chain connects TRBV10-3 to TRBJ2-5; tentative D call: TRBD2 (5 bases). TRBJ2-7 explains the end of the DNA better; the J call may be wrong. The germline CDR1 and CDR2 sequences are ENHRY and SYGVKD. CDR3 size: 15 residues. CDR3 sequence reads: CAISEAGKDLYEQYF. CDR3 bases: TGTGCCATCAGTGAGGCGGGTAAGGACCTCTACGAGCAGTACTTC.

This clonotype was found a few times. The chain has TRBV24-1 and TRBJ2-6; no firm D call. V was clipped by 5 bases and J by 0 bases, with 7 bases between them. The CDR3 is 15 amino acids. Germline V CDR1 and CDR2: KGHDR, SFDVKD. CDR3 DNA: TGTGCCACCAGTGCACGGATCTCTGGGGCCAACGTCCTGACTTTC. This codes for CATSARISGANVLTF.

This clonotype occurred a few times. The CDR3 reads CASRGIGGLYNEQFF. CDR3 bases: TGTGCCAGTAGAGGGATCGGGGGGTTATACAATGAGCAGTTCTTC. The J gene is TRBJ2-1, the V gene TRBV11-2; 7 nucleotides match TRBD2. Germline trimming cut 9 bases from V and 4 bases from J; bases unmatched to any gene: 12. Germline V gene data show CDR1 as SGHAT and CDR2 as FQNNGV. The CDR3 consists of 15 residues.

Remarks on this clonotype: The germline gene is not matched at one end of the junction; a read error may be the cause. This chain connects TRBV10-3 to TRBJ2-5; D is possibly TRBD2 (6 bases). The CDR3 length is 16 residues. Germline CDR1 ENHRY, CDR2 SYGVKD. In DNA, the CDR3 is TGTGCCAGCAGTGAACGAGCAGCCGCGGGGCTGGAGACCCAGTACTTC. It specifies CASSERAAAGLETQYF.

This clonotype has just a few counts. The V call is TRBV4-1, the J call TRBJ2-5, with D uncertain. The CDR3 covers 15 residues. V was pared by 1 base and J by 0 bases, with 9 bases between. CDR1 MGHRA and CDR2 YSYEKL come from the germline V gene. The CDR3 DNA is TGCGCCAGCAGCCAAGGTTCGGTGTACCAAGAGACCCAGTACTTC. Its protein product is CASSQGSVYQETQYF.

For this clonotype: Relative to the germline gene, one junction end is altered; a read error may explain this. The chain couples TRBV2 to TRBJ2-5, with D uncertain. The CDR3 loop spans 13 amino acids. The V gene's germline CDR1 is SNHLY and CDR2 FYNNEI. The CDR3 is CASSEVGRETQYF. CDR3 bases: TGTGCCAGCAGTGAAGTTGGGCGAGAGACTCAGTACTTC. Full variable domain (rest looked up from reference TRBV2 and TRBJ2-5): EPEVTQTPSHQVTQMGQEVILRCVPISNHLYFYWYRQILGQKVEFLVSFYNNEISEKSEIFDDQFSVERPDGSNFTLKIRSTKLEDSAMYFCASSEVGRETQYFGPGTRLLVL.

The chain joins TRBV5-1 to TRBJ2-1; no reliable D call. The DNA end is more similar to TRBJ2-5, so the J call may be wrong. The CDR3 is 11 residues long. Germline CDR1 is SGHRS and CDR2 is YFSETQ. The CDR3 sequence is CASSGARDQYF. The CDR3 nucleotides are TGCGCCAGCAGCGGTGCCCGAGACCAGTACTTC.

The J gene is TRBJ1-1, the V gene TRBV20-1; no firm D call. Trimming removed 6 bases from V and 0 bases from J, with 5 bases in between. Germline lookup yields CDR1 DFQATT and CDR2 SNEGSKA (reference sequence). This CDR3 region has 11 residues. CDR3 in DNA: TGCAGTGCCTTCCTGAACACTGAAGCTTTCTTT. Residues: CSAFLNTEAFF.

This clonotype was seen only a few times. The rearrangement links TRBV15 to TRBJ2-5; D is possibly TRBD1 or TRBD2 (5 bases each). The CDR3 is made up of 16 amino acids. Trimming removed 2 bases from V and 0 bases from J, with 13 bases in between. Germline CDR1 LNHNV, CDR2 YYDKDF (reference sequence). CDR3 protein: CATSRRDLNHQETQYF. The CDR3 DNA is TGTGCCACCAGCAGACGGGACCTAAACCACCAAGAGACCCAGTACTTC.

The chain recombines TRBV10-3 with TRBJ1-4; unclear D gene. The V gene lost 10 bases and the J gene lost 8 bases, with 11 bases spanning the gap. CDR1 and CDR2 (germline): ENHRY, SYGVKD. This CDR3 spans 11 amino acids. In DNA, the CDR3 is TGTGCCACGAGGGTCGGCGAAAAACTGTTTTTT. Translation: CATRVGEKLFF.

In this sample, this clonotype turned up a few times. The rearrangement uses TRBV2 and TRBJ2-5; tentatively, D is TRBD1 or TRBD2 (7 bases each). Germline V gives CDR1 SNHLY, CDR2 FYNNEI. V lost 2 bases and J 5 bases, leaving 9 bases between the germline ends. The CDR3 covers 13 residues. The chain's CDR3 is CASSEQGGETQYF. DNA for the CDR3: TGTGCCAGCAGTGAACAGGGGGGGGAGACCCAGTACTTC.

This clonotype was counted between two and nine times. V is TRBV4-1 and J is TRBJ2-5, with a tentative D call TRBD2 (6 bases). The end of the DNA fits TRBJ2-7 better, so the J call may be wrong. Germline lookup yields CDR1 MGHRA and CDR2 YSYEKL. There are 14 residues in the CDR3. Here the CDR3 DNA reads TGCGCCAGCAGCCCGGGAGTCCTAACCTACGAGCAGTACTTC. Amino acids: CASSPGVLTYEQYF.

This chain connects TRBV6-6 to TRBJ1-3; D not resolved. The germline V and J ends were trimmed by 0 bases and 0 bases, with 6 bases remaining between them. CDR1 is MNHNY and CDR2 is SVGAGI in the germline V gene (reference sequence). This CDR3 comprises 15 residues. Here the CDR3 reads CASSYSTPSGNTIYF. Written as DNA, the CDR3 is TGTGCCAGCAGTTACTCGACCCCCTCTGGAAACACCATATATTTT.

V usage is TRBV5-1 and J usage is TRBJ2-5; D gene ambiguous. With the DNA end fitting TRBJ2-7 better, the J assignment may be wrong. The germline V gene has CDR1 SGHRS and CDR2 YFSETQ. This CDR3 has 12 residues. The CDR3 spells CASSEPTYEQYF. The CDR3 DNA reads TGCGCCAGCAGCGAACCCACCTACGAGCAGTACTTC.

A few counts support this clonotype. The rearrangement links TRBV15 to TRBJ2-5; D may be TRBD1 (6 bases). CDR1 is LNHNV and CDR2 is YYDKDF in the germline V gene (reference sequence). V lost 1 base and J lost 10, with 13 bases in between. There are 13 residues in the CDR3. The CDR3 coding sequence is TGTGCCACCAGCAGAGGGACAGTAATGGGCCAGTACTTC. The encoded protein is CATSRGTVMGQYF.

There are a few counts of this clonotype. This may be a read error, as it is one base from a much larger clone. This chain joins TRBV5-4 and TRBJ2-5; 8 bases line up with TRBD2. The CDR3 spans 15 residues. Germline V CDR1 and CDR2: SGHNT, YYREEE (reference sequence). The J segment lost 4 bases and the V segment lost 0 bases, leaving 5 bases of the junction unmatched. In nucleotides, the CDR3 is TGTGCCAGCAGCTTGGTCGGGGGGGTTGGAGAGACCCAGTACTTC. Encoded protein: CASSLVGGVGETQYF.

The chain is built from TRBV5-1 and TRBJ1-6; D is possibly TRBD1 (5 bases). With 4 bases removed from V and 9 bases from J, the gap between germline ends came to 20 bases. Germline CDR1 SGHRS, CDR2 YFSETQ. The CDR3 sequence is 16 residues long. This CDR3 reads CASSRGAGEITSPLHF. CDR3 coding DNA: TGCGCCAGCAGCCGGGGTGCGGGGGAGATTACTTCACCCCTCCACTTT. The full variable domain, in which reference TRBV5-1 and TRBJ1-6 provide the parts outside the CDR3, is KAGVTQTPRYLIKTRGQQVTLSCSPISGHRSVSWYQQTPGQGLQFLFEYFSETQRNKGNFPGRFSGRQFSNSRSEMNVSTLELGDSALYLCASSRGAGEITSPLHFGNGTRLTVT.

The J gene is TRBJ2-1, the V gene TRBV7-9; perhaps TRBD1 as D (7 bases). There are 14 residues in the CDR3. Trimming took off 1 base at V and 9 bases at J, with 13 bases between the two ends. Germline-derived CDR1 and CDR2 are SEHNR and FQNEAQ (reference sequence). The CDR3 sequence is CASSLVNRGGEQFF. In nucleotides, the CDR3 is TGTGCCAGCAGCTTAGTTAACAGGGGAGGTGAGCAGTTCTTC.